This entry lists 2 T cell receptor beta chains sequenced from one sample in a study of T cells in Graves' hyperthyroidism and ophthalmopathy. From RNA transcripts, TCR beta CDR3 regions were amplified. A first-round RT-PCR of the TCR CDR3 used the HTBI primer set. TCRdb re-called the multiplex PCR reads with MiXCR, one entry per CDR3 protein. The sample shows roughly 740,000 distinct CDR3 sequences, around 15% of them seen only once. Sample: blood. Every receptor here comes from a young man with Graves' hyperthyroidism.

V gene TRBV27 combines with J gene TRBJ2-2; tentative D call: TRBD2 (5 bases). Trimming took off 3 bases at V and 4 bases at J, with 21 bases between the two ends. The germline V gene encodes CDR1 MNHEY and CDR2 SMNVEV (reference sequence). The CDR3 runs to 18 residues. The CDR3 DNA reads as TGTGCCAGCAGTTTGGGCTCCCCGGGGTCGGAGCGCACCGGGGAGCTGTTTTTT. Translated: CASSLGSPGSERTGELFF.

This sequence joins TRBV2 and TRBJ2-3; D may be TRBD1 or TRBD2 (6 bases each). V shed 7 bases and J shed 4 bases, with 12 bases lying between them. The CDR3 is made up of 13 amino acids. Per germline, CDR1 SNHLY and CDR2 FYNNEI. CDR3 DNA: TGTGCCAGCAACTCAAGGGGGGCAGATACGCAGTATTTT. Protein sequence: CASNSRGADTQYF.